The 25 T cell receptor beta chains in this list originate from one sample, sequenced in a study of cytomegalovirus exposure and HLA in healthy donors. PCR amplification relied on 60 Vbeta primers (plus 13 Jbeta primers). Libraries were prepared by immunoSEQ multiplex PCR; TCRdb keeps only in-frame clonotypes and omits some of them. There are about 190,000 clones in the sample; 85% to 90% occur only once, and approximately 2% lies in the top ten. Sequencing input: PBMCs. The receptors come from a woman aged 18-29 years in good health and CMV-seronegative.

The J gene is TRBJ2-7, the V gene TRBV30; perhaps TRBD1 as D (6 bases). V was clipped by 4 bases and J by 2 bases, with 18 bases between them. From germline, CDR1 is GTSNPN and CDR2 SVGIG (reference sequence). The CDR3 runs 15 residues. Here the CDR3 reads CAWTQGQNWAYEQYF. For the CDR3, the DNA is TGTGCCTGGACCCAGGGACAAAATTGGGCCTACGAGCAGTACTTC.

The V call is TRBV7-8, the J call TRBJ2-2; TRBD1 matches at 9 bases. V lost 5 bases, J lost 4 bases, and 14 bases stayed unmatched. From germline, CDR1 is SGHVS and CDR2 FQNEAQ. The CDR3 contains 18 residues. The CDR3 DNA follows: TGTGCCAGCAGCCCGGGACAGGGAGGCTTGGGGATCACCGGGGAGCTGTTTTTT. Residues: CASSPGQGGLGITGELFF.

This chain connects TRBV7-3 to TRBJ2-1, with TRBD2 as a possible D gene (6 bases). Trimming cost V 5 bases and J 6 bases, with 23 bases left between them. Germline assignment: CDR1 SGHTA and CDR2 FQGTGA. CDR3 length equals 17 residues. CDR3 nucleotides: TGTGCCAGCAGCCATGCGGCCGGGAGCCCTTTCGGCAATGAGCAGTTCTTC. Translating it yields CASSHAAGSPFGNEQFF.

The CDR3 protein is CASSFGSGSEAFF. CDR3 coding DNA: TGTGCCAGCAGCTTTGGTTCAGGCAGTGAAGCTTTCTTT. The rearrangement links TRBV11-2 to TRBJ1-1; D remains unclear. The V gene's germline CDR1 is SGHAT and CDR2 FQNNGV. The V end was cut by 3 bases, the J end by 7 bases, with 12 bases between. The length of the CDR3 is 13 residues. The full variable domain, rest sourced from reference TRBV11-2 and TRBJ1-1, is EAGVAQSPRYKIIEKRQSVAFWCNPISGHATLYWYQQILGQGPKLLIQFQNNGVVDDSQLPKDRFSAERLKGVDSTLKIQPAKLEDSAVYLCASSFGSGSEAFFGQGTRLTVV.

This clone was counted between two and nine times. This chain uses TRBV13 with TRBJ2-5; a possible D gene is TRBD1 (6 bases). This CDR3 spans 15 amino acids. Trimming removed 5 bases at V and 5 bases at J, with 18 bases between. Germline V gene sequence: CDR1 PRHDT, CDR2 FYEKMQ (reference sequence). The CDR3 bases are TGTGCCAGCAGCCCCACAGGCAGGGGTATGGAGACCCAGTACTTC. Its protein product is CASSPTGRGMETQYF.

This clone was counted only a few times. The chain has TRBV10-3 and TRBJ2-2, with TRBD1 matching over 8 bases. The J segment lost 1 base and the V segment lost 5 bases, leaving 3 bases of the junction unmatched. The CDR3 runs 15 residues. Germline V gene lookup returns CDR1 ENHRY and CDR2 SYGVKD. CDR3 sequence reads: CAISLGQGNTGELFF. The CDR3, as DNA: TGTGCCATCAGTCTCGGACAGGGGAACACCGGGGAGCTGTTTTTT.

The chain joins TRBV5-4 to TRBJ1-2; D is unclear. This CDR3 region has 13 residues. Per germline, CDR1 SGHNT and CDR2 YYREEE (reference sequence). V was trimmed by 0 bases and J by 7 bases, leaving 10 bases between them. The CDR3 region is CASSLASRGGYTF. CDR3 coding DNA: TGTGCCAGCAGCTTGGCTAGCCGGGGTGGCTACACCTTC.

V gene TRBV27 combines with J gene TRBJ2-1, with D possibly being TRBD1 (5 bases). Germline loops: CDR1 MNHEY, CDR2 SMNVEV (reference sequence). CDR3 length equals 17 residues. With 2 bases removed from V and 0 bases from J, the gap between germline ends came to 14 bases. Here the CDR3 reads CASSLRGWPSSYNEQFF. CDR3 nucleotides: TGTGCCAGCAGTTTAAGGGGATGGCCGAGCTCCTACAATGAGCAGTTCTTC.

The CDR3 sequence is CASSQDISGLSEQFF. CDR3 DNA sequence: TGTGCCAGCAGCCAAGATATAAGCGGTCTGAGTGAGCAGTTCTTC. The chain joins TRBV14 to TRBJ2-1; D might be TRBD2 (5 bases). Germline CDR1 and CDR2: SGHDN and FVKESK. CDR3 length: 15 residues. Trimming left V 0 bases short and J 9 bases short, with 15 bases between.

This chain uses TRBV27 with TRBJ1-5; D is perhaps TRBD1 (6 bases). Between the trimmed V and J ends, which lost 5 bases and 4 bases, there was a span of 12 bases. The CDR3 has 14 residues. Germline lookup yields CDR1 MNHEY and CDR2 SMNVEV (reference sequence). CDR3 sequence: CASSVGQTNQPQHF. The DNA of the CDR3 is TGTGCCAGCAGTGTCGGACAGACTAATCAGCCCCAGCATTTT.

CDR3 protein: CASSSGQVFYEQYF. The CDR3 nucleotides are TGTGCCAGCAGTTCGGGACAGGTCTTCTACGAGCAGTACTTC. V usage is TRBV28 and J usage is TRBJ2-7, with 8 bases aligning to TRBD1. J lost 3 bases, V lost 4 bases, and 5 bases had no gene match. Germline-derived CDR1 and CDR2 are MDHEN and SYDVKM. CDR3 length: 14 residues. The complete variable domain, with remaining parts taken from reference TRBV28 and TRBJ2-7, reads DVKVTQSSRYLVKRTGEKVFLECVQDMDHENMFWYRQDPGLGLRLIYFSYDVKMKEKGDIPEGYSVSREKKERFSLILESASTNQTSMYLCASSSGQVFYEQYFGPGTRLTVT.

This clone was counted only a few times. DNA for the CDR3: TGTGCCAGCAGGACGGGGAACAGCGATAGCGGGGAGCTGTTTTTT. Translated: CASRTGNSDSGELFF. J is TRBJ2-2 and V is TRBV6-5; D may be TRBD2 (5 bases). V dropped 6 bases and J dropped 7 bases, with 18 bases sitting between them. The length of the CDR3 is 15 residues. Germline V gene data show CDR1 as MNHEY and CDR2 as SVGAGI.

The chain has TRBV7-8 and TRBJ1-5, with TRBD1 matching over 10 bases. Germline values: CDR1 SGHVS, CDR2 FQNEAQ. This CDR3 is built from 16 residues. V trimming: 4 bases; J trimming: 5 bases; junction bases outside the gene matches: 8. CDR3 protein: CASSWMGQGIDQPQHF. The DNA for the CDR3 is TGTGCCAGCAGCTGGATGGGACAGGGGATAGATCAGCCCCAGCATTTT. Together with reference TRBV7-8 and TRBJ1-5, the CDR3 gives the full variable domain: GAGVSQSPRYKVAKRGQDVALRCDPISGHVSLFWYQQALGQGPEFLTYFQNEAQLDKSGLPSDRFFAERPEGSVSTLKIQRTQQEDSAVYLCASSWMGQGIDQPQHFGDGTRLSIL.

V and J are TRBV5-1 and TRBJ1-4, with 8 nucleotides matching TRBD1. Germline CDR1 and CDR2: SGHRS and YFSETQ. V shed 4 bases, J shed 7 bases, and the junction held 6 bases outside the gene matches. The CDR3 has 14 amino acids. In nucleotides, the CDR3 is TGCGCCAGCAGCCCCGGACAGGGAGGTGAAAAACTGTTTTTT. Residues: CASSPGQGGEKLFF.

The genes are TRBV6-5 and TRBJ1-1; the D gene is possibly TRBD1 (5 bases). Trimming pared 2 bases from V and 0 bases from J, leaving 10 bases between. Germline V gene lookup returns CDR1 MNHEY and CDR2 SVGAGI. The CDR3 covers 15 residues. Here the CDR3 reads CASSYAAGMNTEAFF. Written as DNA, the CDR3 is TGTGCCAGCAGTTACGCGGCAGGGATGAACACTGAAGCTTTCTTT.

This rearrangement joins TRBV9 to TRBJ2-5, with D possibly TRBD1 on 5 matching bases. V shed 4 bases and J shed 5 bases, with 18 bases lying between them. The CDR3 has 15 amino acids. CDR1 and CDR2 (germline): SGDLS, YYNGEE. The chain's CDR3 is CASSSQGSISETQYF. CDR3 sequence (DNA): TGTGCCAGCAGCTCGCAGGGAAGTATATCGGAGACCCAGTACTTC.

About this clone itself: Other DNA sequences in the sample encode the same CDR3. This chain uses TRBV5-1 with TRBJ1-1; D is ambiguous. The CDR3 is made up of 14 amino acids. Germline V gene data show CDR1 as SGHRS and CDR2 as YFSETQ. Trimming took 0 bases from V and 3 from J, leaving 9 bases between them. CDR3 DNA sequence: TGCGCCAGCAGCTTGGCTGGCGGATACACTGAAGCTTTCTTT. Protein product: CASSLAGGYTEAFF. Full variable domain (rest looked up from reference TRBV5-1 and TRBJ1-1): KAGVTQTPRYLIKTRGQQVTLSCSPISGHRSVSWYQQTPGQGLQFLFEYFSETQRNKGNFPGRFSGRQFSNSRSEMNVSTLELGDSALYLCASSLAGGYTEAFFGQGTRLTVV.

This chain joins TRBV4-1 and TRBJ2-7, with 10 nucleotides matching TRBD1. Germline values: CDR1 MGHRA, CDR2 YSYEKL. V lost 4 bases and J lost 3; bases outside the gene matches: 9. The CDR3 sequence is 16 residues long. CDR3 residues: CASSRTSGDRGYEQYF. Here the CDR3 DNA reads TGCGCCAGCAGCCGTACAAGCGGGGACAGGGGCTACGAGCAGTACTTC.

This chain connects TRBV10-3 to TRBJ1-4, with 7 bases identical to TRBD1. The V segment lost 4 bases and the J segment 5 bases; nucleotides outside the gene matches: 7. Germline lookup yields CDR1 ENHRY and CDR2 SYGVKD. The CDR3 runs to 15 residues. Written as DNA, the CDR3 is TGTGCCATCAGTGGAACAGGGGCTAAAAATGAAAAACTGTTTTTT. The encoded protein is CAISGTGAKNEKLFF.

The rearrangement joins TRBV28 to TRBJ2-1; 7 positions agree with TRBD2. The CDR3 spans 17 residues. V dropped 4 bases and J dropped 3; count of bases not matched to a gene: 12. Per germline, CDR1 MDHEN and CDR2 SYDVKM. This chain's CDR3 is CASSWTGGGWHYNEQFF. Written as DNA, the CDR3 is TGTGCCAGCAGTTGGACGGGGGGAGGGTGGCACTACAATGAGCAGTTCTTC.

This clone was counted once. The rearrangement links TRBV7-3 to TRBJ1-1, with unresolved D. The CDR3 is made up of 13 amino acids. Germline V gene lookup returns CDR1 SGHTA and CDR2 FQGTGA. Trimming removed 3 bases at V and 1 base at J, with 6 bases between. The CDR3 bases are TGTGCCAGCAGCTTTGAGGCGAACACTGAAGCTTTCTTT. It codes for CASSFEANTEAFF.

This sequence joins TRBV18 and TRBJ2-5; D not resolved. This CDR3 is built from 12 residues. From germline, CDR1 is KGHSH and CDR2 LQKENI. The V gene lost 0 bases and the J gene lost 4 bases, with 3 bases spanning the gap. The DNA of the CDR3 is TGTGCCAGCTCACCACCCTCAGAGACCCAGTACTTC. This translates into CASSPPSETQYF.

The V call is TRBV19, the J call TRBJ1-5; unclear D gene. The CDR3 loop spans 15 amino acids. V lost 6 bases and J 0 bases, leaving 12 bases between the germline ends. CDR1 is LNHDA and CDR2 is SQIVND in the germline V gene (reference sequence). The chain's CDR3 is CASRHYSYSNQPQHF. The CDR3 nucleotides are TGTGCCAGTAGACACTACTCTTATAGCAATCAGCCCCAGCATTTT.

V and J are TRBV14 and TRBJ1-1, with TRBD1 as a possible D gene (6 bases). CDR3 length equals 12 residues. V was clipped by 5 bases and J by 5 bases, with 9 bases between them. Germline values: CDR1 SGHDN, CDR2 FVKESK. The CDR3 DNA is TGTGCCAGCAGCAGGGGGGGGACTGAAGCTTTCTTT. Its translation is CASSRGGTEAFF.

This clone was recorded only once. V gene TRBV27 combines with J gene TRBJ1-2; 9 bases fit TRBD1. CDR3 length: 17 residues. Germline V lookup: CDR1 MNHEY, CDR2 SMNVEV (reference sequence). V shed 4 bases and J 8 bases; nucleotides not matched to a gene: 17. The CDR3 DNA follows: TGTGCCAGCAGTTCTTTGCTGACACAGGGGGCAGGAGGGGGCTACACCTTC. It encodes CASSSLLTQGAGGGYTF.